This T cell receptor (beta chain) emerged from a study of Ad26.COV2.S vaccination and SARS-CoV-2 variants (dated by TCRdb to about 2021). Looking at the study overall: Donors in the vaccine arm were drawn from COV1001, a phase I-IIa trial of Ad26.COV2.S in healthy adults that was multicentre, randomized, double-blind and placebo-controlled. Sequencing of the TCRbeta repertoire served to evaluate the specificity and breadth of SARS-CoV-2-reactive T cell receptors following Ad26.COV2.S vaccination. The TCR-sequenced set comprised approximately 32 samples: around 20 Ad26.COV2.S vaccine recipients, 5 placebo recipients and 8 SARS-CoV-2 convalescent individuals. Trial participants were randomized into five groups of five: low-dose or high-dose Ad26.COV2.S given once or twice, or placebo on both occasions. Investigators did not know the trial group allocation while performing experiments and assessing outcomes. Dosing of Ad26.COV2.S was intramuscular, at either 5x10^10 or 1x10^11 viral particles, delivered as one shot or as two shots spaced 56 days apart. What the study reported, not specific to this receptor: It was noted by the authors that total T cell responses may have been underestimated by the TCR breadth and depth analyses. After vaccination, substantial breadth of spike-specific CD8+ and CD4+ T cell responses was reported. Spike-specific TCR breadth was higher in Ad26.COV2.S recipients than in placebo recipients (P = 0.0014). Vaccine and placebo recipients had comparable non-spike TCR breadth, which fits with the vaccine containing only spike. Comparing responses between vaccine doses or regimens was not something the study was powered to do.

The immunoSEQ Assay was the method used to sequence TCRbeta CDR3 regions. After extraction, genomic DNA underwent amplification by bias-controlled multiplex PCR, followed by high-throughput sequencing. In the paper's pipeline: Collapsing and filtering of sequences were performed to quantify the absolute abundance of each unique TCRbeta CDR3 region. T cell fraction was estimated by normalization of TCRbeta template counts to usable DNA, with usable DNA being measured through amplification of reference genes present in all nucleated cells. Repertoire TCRs were annotated as SARS-CoV-2-specific when V gene, CDR3 amino acid sequence and J gene were exactly matched to a known reactive TCR set. The reference SARS-CoV-2 TCR set was derived from MIRA and filtered for enrichment in COVID-19-positive ImmuneCODE repertoires, a step that removed public or cross-reactive TCRs. Based on the MIRA antigens, annotated TCRs were further analysed at the level of specific ORF or position within ORF. Breadth was defined as the number of annotated unique rearrangements divided by the total number of unique productive rearrangements, and depth was defined as the summed frequency of the annotated unique rearrangements. Two-sided Wilcoxon rank-sum tests were used to compare TCR breadth between groups. Here the immuneACCESS table is served through TCRdb, limited to in-frame sequences with V and J called. Missing clones are a known gap in these copies; in checked studies unresolved V genes cover under half, and the rest lacks a known reason. V, J and clone size are taken as reported in that table, and D and trimming were inferred from the DNA itself. For this sample the table gives about 460,000 clones, of which 89% were detected only once. The ten largest clones add up to 1.7% of the sample.

The treatment or condition label of this sample denotes: around 19 received Ad26.COV2.S at low or high dose, single or two shots; several received placebo; per-sample allocation not given. Repertoires of vaccine and placebo recipients were sequenced from samples taken on day 63 after the first injection. In Cohort 1b, about 25 adults aged 18-55 years were enrolled at a single site in Boston, USA, between 29 July and 7 August 2020. As a vaccine, Ad26.COV2.S was a replication-incompetent adenovirus type 26 vector that expressed a prefusion-stabilized SARS-CoV-2 spike protein derived from the original Wuhan strain. Trimming at the junction amounts to 3 bases on V and 0 bases on J, and the germline ends lie 12 bases apart. The CDR3 spans 16 residues, from the cysteine through the phenylalanine. CDR3 DNA only is kept here, 48 bases in frame from base 1. To note about this clone: The antigen this receptor binds is unknown. Base qualities were left out, and no much larger clone turns up one base away.

Sequences were derived from peripheral blood, sampled in a trial of Ad26.COV2.S vaccine versus placebo. The clonotype originates from a person aged 18 to 65 who received the Ad26.COV2.S COVID-19 vaccine or a placebo. Rearrangement joined TRBV23-1 to TRBJ2-4; the D gene may be TRBD1 or TRBD2, since each aligns over 5 bases. TRBV23-1 qualifies as an ORF whose function is uncertain. This receptor has the CDR3 CASSHPGTVAKNIQYF. The DNA sequence reads TGCGCCAGCAGTCACCCCGGGACCGTAGCCAAAAACATTCAGTACTTC.